This T cell receptor (beta chain) was retrieved from a study of blood T cells in healthy people across ages. Findings and limits, study-wide: Diversity was higher, and naive CD4+ cells more numerous, in long-lived donors than in aged donors.

The CDR3 extends over 18 amino acids. Between the trimmed V and J ends, which lost 5 bases and 0 bases, there was a span of 21 bases. From germline, CDR1 is SGHTA and CDR2 FQGTGA. PCR was performed a second time for roughly 6 to 12 cycles using a sample-barcoded 5' primer and a J-beta primer mix. TCRdb reprocessed the 5' RACE reads with MiXCR, giving one entry per CDR3 protein. The repertoire holds hundreds of thousands of distinct CDR3 sequences, with 45% to 55% as singletons. This clonotype was found once. Its matching antigen is unknown. The chain couples TRBV7-3 to TRBJ2-3, with D perhaps assigned TRBD1 or TRBD2 (6 bases each). Input material: blood. The receptor comes from a man aged 80 or over in good health. CDR3 residues: CASSQMIGGQGSTDTQYF. Written as DNA, the CDR3 is TGTGCCAGCAGCCAAATGATTGGGGGGCAGGGTAGCACAGATACGCAGTATTTT.